This TCR beta chain was recorded in a study of control samples from healthy donors and cancer patients. Sequencing was performed with immunoSEQ multiplex PCR; in TCRdb, only in-frame clones are kept and a portion is missing. The data contain tens of thousands of clones, roughly nine tenths of them singletons. From germline, CDR1 is ENHRY and CDR2 SYGVKD. This CDR3 has 12 residues. Trimming stripped 0 bases from V and 6 bases from J, with 3 bases between. This clonotype originated in a woman between 50 and 59 years old with colorectal cancer. The specimen was PBMCs. V usage is TRBV10-3 and J usage is TRBJ2-1, with D unresolved. For the CDR3, the DNA is TGTGCCATCAGTGAGTCTTTCAATGAGCAGTTCTTC. Residues: CAISESFNEQFF.